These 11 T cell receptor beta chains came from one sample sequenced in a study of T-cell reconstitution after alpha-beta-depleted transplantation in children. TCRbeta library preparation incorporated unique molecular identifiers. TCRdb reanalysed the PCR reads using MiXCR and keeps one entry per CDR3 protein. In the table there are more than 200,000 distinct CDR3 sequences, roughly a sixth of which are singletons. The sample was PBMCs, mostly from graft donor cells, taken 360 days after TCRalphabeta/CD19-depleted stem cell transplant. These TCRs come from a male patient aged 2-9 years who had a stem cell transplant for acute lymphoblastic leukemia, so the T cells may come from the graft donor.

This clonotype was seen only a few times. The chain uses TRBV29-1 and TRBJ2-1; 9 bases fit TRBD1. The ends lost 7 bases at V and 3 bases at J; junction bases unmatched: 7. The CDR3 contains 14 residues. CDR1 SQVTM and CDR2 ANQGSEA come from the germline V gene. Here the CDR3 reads CSGQDRGSYNEQFF. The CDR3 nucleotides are TGCAGCGGCCAGGACAGGGGTAGCTACAATGAGCAGTTCTTC.

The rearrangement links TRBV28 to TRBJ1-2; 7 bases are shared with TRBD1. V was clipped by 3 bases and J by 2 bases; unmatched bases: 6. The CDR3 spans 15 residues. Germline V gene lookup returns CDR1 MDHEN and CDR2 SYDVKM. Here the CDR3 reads CASSFPTGRNYGYTF. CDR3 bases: TGTGCCAGCAGTTTCCCGACAGGGAGGAACTATGGCTACACCTTC.

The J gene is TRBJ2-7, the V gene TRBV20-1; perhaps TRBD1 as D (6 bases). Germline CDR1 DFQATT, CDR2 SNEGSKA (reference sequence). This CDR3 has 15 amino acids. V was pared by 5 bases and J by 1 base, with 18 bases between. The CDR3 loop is CSAPPVRGLSYEQYF. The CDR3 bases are TGCAGTGCTCCTCCAGTAAGGGGGTTATCCTACGAGCAGTACTTC.

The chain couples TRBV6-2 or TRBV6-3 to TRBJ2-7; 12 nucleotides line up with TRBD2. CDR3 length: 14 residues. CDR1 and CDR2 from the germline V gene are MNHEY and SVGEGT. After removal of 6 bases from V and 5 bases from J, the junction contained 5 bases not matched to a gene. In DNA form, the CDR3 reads TGTGCCAGCAGCGCTGGACTAGCGGGGAACGAGCAGTACTTC. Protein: CASSAGLAGNEQYF.

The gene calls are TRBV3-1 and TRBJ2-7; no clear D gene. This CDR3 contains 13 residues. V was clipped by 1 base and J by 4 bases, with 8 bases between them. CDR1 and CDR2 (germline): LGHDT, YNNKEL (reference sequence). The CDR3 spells CASSQGSAYEQYF. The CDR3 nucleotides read TGTGCCAGCAGCCAAGGCAGTGCGTACGAGCAGTACTTC.

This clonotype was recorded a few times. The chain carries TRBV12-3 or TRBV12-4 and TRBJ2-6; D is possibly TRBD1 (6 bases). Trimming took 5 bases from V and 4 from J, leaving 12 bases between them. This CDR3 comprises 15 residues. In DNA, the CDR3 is TGTGCCAGCAGTGCCAGGGGTTCCGGGGCCAACGTCCTGACTTTC. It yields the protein CASSARGSGANVLTF.

The CDR3 DNA reads TGTGCCAGCAGCCTCCGACAGGATTGGGGCTATGGCTACACCTTC. Amino acid sequence: CASSLRQDWGYGYTF. V is TRBV11-1 and J is TRBJ1-2, with D maybe TRBD1 (6 bases). V was clipped by 5 bases and J by 4 bases, with 17 bases between them. CDR1 is SGHAT, CDR2 FQDESV, per germline (reference sequence). The CDR3 has 15 residues.

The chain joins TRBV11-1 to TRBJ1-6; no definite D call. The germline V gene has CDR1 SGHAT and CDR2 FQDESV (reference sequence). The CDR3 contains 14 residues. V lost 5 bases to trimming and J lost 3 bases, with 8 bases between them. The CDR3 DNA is TGTGCCAGCAGCGTGACCGACTATAATTCACCCCTCCACTTT. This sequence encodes CASSVTDYNSPLHF.

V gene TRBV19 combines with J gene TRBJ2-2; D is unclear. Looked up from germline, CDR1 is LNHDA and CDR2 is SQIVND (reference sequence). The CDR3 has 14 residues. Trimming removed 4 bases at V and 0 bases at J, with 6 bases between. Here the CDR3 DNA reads TGTGCCAGTAGTACCTCAGCGAACACCGGGGAGCTGTTTTTT. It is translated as CASSTSANTGELFF.

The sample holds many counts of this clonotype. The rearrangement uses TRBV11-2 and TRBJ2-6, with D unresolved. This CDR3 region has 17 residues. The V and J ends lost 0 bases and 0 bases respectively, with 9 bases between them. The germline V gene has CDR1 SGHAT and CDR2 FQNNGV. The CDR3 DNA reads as TGTGCCAGCAGCTTAGATCCGGTATCCTCTGGGGCCAACGTCCTGACTTTC. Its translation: CASSLDPVSSGANVLTF.

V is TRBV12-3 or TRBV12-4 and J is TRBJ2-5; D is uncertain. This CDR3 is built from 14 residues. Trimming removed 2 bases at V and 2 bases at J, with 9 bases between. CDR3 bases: TGTGCCAGCAGTTTACGCAGGAAACAAGAGACCCAGTACTTC. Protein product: CASSLRRKQETQYF.